Listed here are 23 T cell receptor beta chains from one sample, sequenced in a study of response to subunit inactivated influenza vaccine. TCRdb re-called the RT-PCR reads through MiXCR, storing one row per CDR3 protein. Among about 540,000 distinct CDR3 sequences listed, around a quarter were seen once. These same data were also listed under a study on T cells expressing NK-cell markers. That paper notes: A 5'RACE template switching approach incorporating UMIs was used to make TCR beta cDNA.

The input for sequencing was CD4+ T cells sorted from PBMCs, taken about 11 days after vaccination. These receptors came from a man aged 50 to 60 who received an inactivated influenza vaccine.

J is TRBJ1-2 and V is TRBV7-9, with unresolved D. Germline V CDR1 and CDR2: SEHNR, FQNEAQ (reference sequence). The V and J ends lost 4 bases and 2 bases respectively, with 11 bases between them. The CDR3 covers 14 residues. Written as DNA, the CDR3 is TGTGCCAGCAGCTCGGACCTCCGAAACTATGGCTACACCTTC. The encoded protein is CASSSDLRNYGYTF.

In its sample, this clonotype was seen a few times. V usage is TRBV5-1 and J usage is TRBJ1-1, with TRBD1 matching over 10 bases. The CDR3 is 15 residues long. Germline V gene lookup returns CDR1 SGHRS and CDR2 YFSETQ. The J segment lost 5 bases and the V segment lost 7 bases, leaving 11 bases of the junction unmatched. The CDR3 DNA is TGCGCCAGCGCCAGGACCGGGACAGGGGAGACTGAAGCTTTCTTT. This encodes CASARTGTGETEAFF.

The sample holds a few counts of this clonotype. The rearrangement uses TRBV29-1 and TRBJ1-3; D uncertain. The CDR3 runs to 15 residues. Germline V lookup: CDR1 SQVTM, CDR2 ANQGSEA. Trimming pared 3 bases from V and 0 bases from J, leaving 12 bases between. The CDR3 sequence: CSVEDQSDSGNTIYF. In DNA form, the CDR3 reads TGCAGCGTTGAGGATCAGTCAGACTCTGGAAACACCATATATTTT.

This clonotype has just a few counts. A junction end diverges from the germline sequence, so it may reflect a read error. The J gene is TRBJ2-1, the V gene TRBV7-3, with unresolved D. Germline CDR1 reads SGHTA; CDR2 reads FQGTGA. This CDR3 spans 13 amino acids. The CDR3 reads CAGSLRLYNEQFF. CDR3 coding DNA: TGTGCCGGCAGCCTTAGGCTCTACAATGAGCAGTTCTTC.

This rearrangement joins TRBV5-1 to TRBJ1-1; D not certain. The CDR3 runs 13 residues. Germline CDR1 is SGHRS and CDR2 is YFSETQ. Trimming took off 1 base at V and 6 bases at J, with 10 bases between the two ends. This chain's CDR3 is CASSLTTAAEAFF. The CDR3 region has the DNA TGCGCCAGCAGCTTGACCACTGCGGCTGAAGCTTTCTTT.

This clonotype has a handful of counts. The chain carries TRBV24-1 and TRBJ1-2; no reliable D call. The V and J ends lost 4 bases and 8 bases respectively, with 10 bases between them. The germline gives CDR1 KGHDR, CDR2 SFDVKD. This CDR3 spans 12 amino acids. CDR3: CATSETDRGYTF. As DNA, the CDR3 is TGTGCCACCAGTGAGACGGACCGGGGCTACACCTTC.

This clonotype was seen only a few times. The V call is TRBV20-1, the J call TRBJ2-3; TRBD2 agrees at 11 bases. Losses at the gene ends were 6 bases for V and 7 bases for J; bases not matched to a gene: 12. This CDR3 has 15 amino acids. The germline gives CDR1 DFQATT, CDR2 SNEGSKA (reference sequence). The CDR3 DNA sequence: TGCAGTGCAGAGCTAGCGGGAGGCGGGATGAATACGCAGTATTTT. Its protein is CSAELAGGGMNTQYF.

CDR3: CSALRGQGYYGYTF. The DNA for the CDR3 is TGCAGCGCCCTAAGGGGGCAGGGGTACTATGGCTACACCTTC. V usage is TRBV29-1 and J usage is TRBJ1-2; TRBD1 matches 7 bases. After removal of 7 bases from V and 3 bases from J, the junction contained 11 bases not matched to a gene. The germline V gene encodes CDR1 SQVTM and CDR2 ANQGSEA. The CDR3 has 14 residues.

This clonotype appeared a few times. The CDR3 protein is CAISDGRGYEQYF. The CDR3 coding sequence is TGTGCCATCAGTGACGGCAGGGGCTACGAGCAGTACTTC. The V call is TRBV10-3, the J call TRBJ2-7; weak D call: TRBD1 (6 bases). Per germline, CDR1 ENHRY and CDR2 SYGVKD. The CDR3 extends over 13 amino acids. Trimming stripped 3 bases from V and 3 bases from J, with 9 bases between.

This clonotype has a handful of counts. In DNA form, the CDR3 reads TGCGCCAGCAGCCCCATGGCCGCCTACGAGCAGTACTTC. Translation: CASSPMAAYEQYF. V gene TRBV5-1 combines with J gene TRBJ2-7, with D uncertain. The CDR3 is 13 amino acids. The ends were cut back, 4 bases at V and 2 bases at J, with 10 bases in the middle. Germline-derived CDR1 and CDR2 are SGHRS and YFSETQ. Based on the CDR3 plus reference TRBV5-1 and TRBJ2-7, the full variable domain is KAGVTQTPRYLIKTRGQQVTLSCSPISGHRSVSWYQQTPGQGLQFLFEYFSETQRNKGNFPGRFSGRQFSNSRSEMNVSTLELGDSALYLCASSPMAAYEQYFGPGTRLTVT.

J is TRBJ2-7 and V is TRBV5-1; D unresolved. In germline, CDR1 is SGHRS, CDR2 YFSETQ. The V and J ends lost 2 bases and 2 bases respectively, with 11 bases between them. The CDR3 is 14 residues long. The CDR3 nucleotides read TGCGCCAGCAGCTTTGGGGATGTAACCTACGAGCAGTACTTC. It translates to CASSFGDVTYEQYF.

The V call is TRBV5-1, the J call TRBJ2-3; D is perhaps TRBD2 (5 bases). The V gene's germline CDR1 is SGHRS and CDR2 YFSETQ. Trimming shortened V by 0 bases and J by 8 bases, and 7 bases separated the two germline ends. There are 12 residues in the CDR3. CDR3 sequence reads: CASSLAEGTQYF. CDR3 in DNA: TGCGCCAGCAGCTTGGCCGAGGGTACGCAGTATTTT. Full variable domain (rest looked up from reference TRBV5-1 and TRBJ2-3): KAGVTQTPRYLIKTRGQQVTLSCSPISGHRSVSWYQQTPGQGLQFLFEYFSETQRNKGNFPGRFSGRQFSNSRSEMNVSTLELGDSALYLCASSLAEGTQYFGPGTRLTVL.

This clonotype came up a few times. The V gene is TRBV11-2, the J gene TRBJ1-5; TRBD1 might be the D (6 bases). In germline, CDR1 is SGHAT, CDR2 FQNNGV. V gave up 5 bases and J gave up 0 bases, with 20 bases separating them. The CDR3 is 18 amino acids. CDR3 in DNA: TGTGCCAGCAGCCAACCCATGGGGGCGGGACTTAGCAATCAGCCCCAGCATTTT. It encodes CASSQPMGAGLSNQPQHF. Full variable domain (outside the CDR3, taken from reference TRBV11-2 and TRBJ1-5): EAGVAQSPRYKIIEKRQSVAFWCNPISGHATLYWYQQILGQGPKLLIQFQNNGVVDDSQLPKDRFSAERLKGVDSTLKIQPAKLEDSAVYLCASSQPMGAGLSNQPQHFGDGTRLSIL.

This clonotype occurred many times. The J gene is TRBJ1-1, the V gene TRBV14, with a weak D call TRBD1 (5 bases). Germline assignment: CDR1 SGHDN and CDR2 FVKESK. This CDR3 has 14 residues. Trimming removed 1 base at V and 4 bases at J, with 10 bases between. This chain's CDR3 is CASSQVMGVTEAFF. In DNA, the CDR3 is TGTGCCAGCAGCCAAGTTATGGGGGTCACTGAAGCTTTCTTT.

The V and J genes are TRBV7-2 and TRBJ2-2, with a possible D match to TRBD2 (5 bases). Per germline, CDR1 SGHTA and CDR2 FQGNSA. The CDR3 loop spans 15 amino acids. V lost 2 bases and J lost 11, with 18 bases in between. As DNA, the CDR3 is TGTGCCAGCAGCTTAATAGGACTCGGATCGTTAGAGCTGTTTTTT. This encodes CASSLIGLGSLELFF.

This clonotype was counted only a few times. The CDR3 DNA sequence: TGTGCCAGCAGCCGTATCGGACGGGAAGAGACCCAGTACTTC. Translation: CASSRIGREETQYF. V and J are TRBV14 and TRBJ2-5; D is unclear. Trimming removed 4 bases from V and 3 bases from J, with 12 bases in between. Germline CDR1 and CDR2: SGHDN and FVKESK. The CDR3 runs to 14 residues. Filled out from reference TRBV14 and TRBJ2-5, the complete variable domain reads EAGVTQFPSHSVIEKGQTVTLRCDPISGHDNLYWYRRVMGKEIKFLLHFVKESKQDESGMPNNRFLAERTGGTYSTLKVQPAELEDSGVYFCASSRIGREETQYFGPGTRLLVL.

A few counts support this clonotype. The genes are TRBV13 and TRBJ2-3; TRBD2 aligns across 12 bases. V dropped 0 bases and J dropped 1; count of bases not matched to a gene: 5. This CDR3 has 18 residues. CDR1 is PRHDT and CDR2 is FYEKMQ in the germline V gene (reference sequence). CDR3 loop: CASSLGLAGGRGTDTQYF. The DNA of the CDR3 is TGTGCCAGCAGCTTAGGACTAGCGGGAGGTCGGGGCACAGATACGCAGTATTTT.

The chain recombines TRBV5-1 with TRBJ2-7, with D possibly being TRBD2 (6 bases). Trimming took off 3 bases at V and 6 bases at J, with 25 bases between the two ends. The CDR3 extends over 17 amino acids. From germline, CDR1 is SGHRS and CDR2 YFSETQ. The DNA for the CDR3 is TGCGCCAGCAGCTCTGGACTAAGAGGCGGGGCTGGTCGCGAGCAGTACTTC. Translating gives CASSSGLRGGAGREQYF.

The rearrangement uses TRBV20-1 and TRBJ2-1, with TRBD1 identical over 7 bases. With 4 bases clipped from V and 4 bases from J, the junction kept 7 bases outside the gene matches. Germline V gene lookup returns CDR1 DFQATT and CDR2 SNEGSKA (reference sequence). This CDR3 comprises 14 residues. This CDR3 reads CSAITGQSYNEQFF. Written as DNA, the CDR3 is TGCAGTGCTATCACGGGACAGAGTTACAATGAGCAGTTCTTC.

This chain links TRBV28 with TRBJ2-1, with D hard to call. This CDR3 is built from 16 residues. The V gene lost 2 bases and the J gene lost 3 bases, with 14 bases spanning the gap. Per germline, CDR1 MDHEN and CDR2 SYDVKM. CDR3 bases: TGTGCCAGCAGTTTACCCCCCAGCTCTATCTACAATGAGCAGTTCTTC. Translating gives CASSLPPSSIYNEQFF.

This chain uses TRBV5-1 with TRBJ2-3; perhaps TRBD2 as D (6 bases). Per germline, CDR1 SGHRS and CDR2 YFSETQ. This CDR3 comprises 14 residues. V lost 6 bases to trimming and J lost 7 bases, with 18 bases between them. The CDR3 protein is CASMDGLAGYTQYF. In DNA form, the CDR3 reads TGCGCCAGCATGGACGGACTTGCGGGGTATACGCAGTATTTT.

This clonotype was seen more than once but under ten times. The rearrangement joins TRBV20-1 to TRBJ1-2, with D possibly matching TRBD1 (6 bases). The CDR3 is made up of 13 amino acids. V dropped 6 bases and J dropped 6 bases, with 17 bases sitting between them. Germline lookup yields CDR1 DFQATT and CDR2 SNEGSKA (reference sequence). The CDR3 sequence: CSAGDGGRDGYTF. The CDR3 DNA sequence: TGCAGTGCCGGAGATGGGGGGCGCGATGGCTACACCTTC.

V is TRBV11-2 and J is TRBJ2-7; 14 nucleotides agree with TRBD2. Germline V gene sequence: CDR1 SGHAT, CDR2 FQNNGV. CDR3 length: 19 amino acids. The V and J ends lost 3 bases and 2 bases, in that order; junction bases with no gene match: 12. The CDR3: CASSFSVTSGRARAYEQYF. As DNA, the CDR3 is TGTGCCAGCAGCTTTAGTGTGACTAGCGGGAGGGCCCGAGCCTACGAGCAGTACTTC.